The entry below describes one TCR beta chain. These data are taken from a study of T cell clones after liver transplantation. As for the study in general: Pre-transplant mixed lymphocyte reactions yielded third-party-reactive TCRbeta sequences as comparators for graft-donor-reactive sequences. Timepoints were pre-transplant, pre-withdrawal, and after withdrawal was completed or failed.

Here immunoSEQ multiplex PCR was the method, and the copy in TCRdb shows in-frame clones only, minus some. The sample yields about 33,000 clones, about 95% seen once. Germline values: CDR1 SGDLS, CDR2 YYNGEE. CDR3 length: 15 amino acids. The ends were cut back, 4 bases at V and 5 bases at J, with 18 bases in the middle. This clonotype was obtained from a human patient who received a liver transplant. Some of these T cells may belong to the graft donor. The sequenced sample was CD8+ T cells from blood, obtained 12 months after liver transplant. This chain links TRBV9 with TRBJ1-2; perhaps TRBD1 as D (6 bases). The CDR3 region has the DNA TGTGCCAGCAGCCAGTTAGGGGGATGGGGTTATGGCTACACCTTC. This translates into CASSQLGGWGYGYTF.